Listed below are T cell receptor beta chains from one sample, sequenced in a study of cytomegalovirus exposure and HLA in healthy donors. Generated by immunoSEQ multiplex PCR, the TCRdb table keeps only in-frame clones and is missing some. The repertoire consists of 200,000 or so clones, with just under 80% occurring once and the leading ten covering 5% to 6%. Sequencing was performed on PBMCs. All receptors come from a young woman in good health and CMV-seropositive. Both conserved end residues are part of each CDR3. A D gene is named only where the DNA matches it firmly. Only part of the rows carry a size: once, few, many, or a class if the clone is expanded.

14 NA TRBJ2-1 TRBV7-9 TRBD1 TGTGCCAGCAGCCCCCGGGACAGTTACAATGAGCAGTTCTTC CASSPRDSYNEQFF
14 NA TRBJ2-2 TRBV9 TRBD2 TGTGCCAGCAGCCCCAGCGGGATCACCGGGGAGCTGTTTTTT CASSPSGITGELFF
14 NA TRBJ2-7 TRBV5-6 TRBD1 TGTGCCAGCAGCACGAGGACAGGGAAGGGCGGTCAGTACTTC CASSTRTGKGGQYF
16 NA TRBJ2-7 TRBV18 TRBD1 TGTGCCAGCTCACGCATGACCGGGACAGAAGCATACGAGCAGTACTTC CASSRMTGTEAYEQYF
11 once TRBJ2-2 TRBV20-1 TRBD2 TGCAGTGCTACAATAGCGGGGGAACTGTTTTTT CSATIAGELFF
14 few TRBJ2-2 TRBV2 TRBD2 TGTGCCAGCAGCCGACTAGCGGGAGGCGGGGAGCTGTTTTTT CASSRLAGGGELFF
13 NA TRBJ2-2 TRBV10-1 NA TGCGCCAGCAGTGAGCCCTACACCGGGGAGCTGTTTTTT CASSEPYTGELFF
14 once TRBJ1-1 TRBV5-1 NA TGCGCCAGCAGTTTGCCAGGGGAAGGCACTGAAGCTTTCTTT CASSLPGEGTEAFF
11 NA TRBJ2-7 TRBV20-1 NA TGCAGTGCCCTGAGCTCCTACGAGCAGTACTTC CSALSSYEQYF
13 once TRBJ2-7 TRBV5-1 TRBD2 TGCGCCAGCGGGAGGGTAGCGGACTACGAGCAGTACTTC CASGRVADYEQYF
18 NA TRBJ2-3 TRBV10-2 NA TGCGCCAGCAGTGAGTCGAAGGTGGGGGGGGCCAGCACAGATACGCAGTATTTT CASSESKVGGASTDTQYF
14 NA TRBJ2-1 TRBV2 TRBD2 TGTGCCATCGAAGGGACTAGCGCCTACAATGAGCAGTTCTTC CAIEGTSAYNEQFF
15 NA TRBJ1-2 TRBV5-1 NA TGCGCCAGCAGCACTTCGGGGGGAGTCAACTATGGCTACACCTTC CASSTSGGVNYGYTF
15 NA TRBJ2-5 TRBV6-5 TRBD1 TGTGCCAGCAGTTACGGGGGACAGAAACAAGAGACCCAGTACTTC CASSYGGQKQETQYF